Here is one T cell receptor (beta chain) with its context. The antigen remains unidentified. There are 15 residues in the CDR3. Losses at the gene ends were 3 bases for V and 7 bases for J; bases not matched to a gene: 9. This specimen comes from a study of type 1 regulatory T cells. The wider study: T-allo10 is an in vitro-generated, Tr1-enriched CD4 T cell product specific for alloantigen.

Graft donor-derived T-allo10 cells were described as host-alloantigen-specific, anergic, and alloantigen-specifically suppressive. Via MiXCR, TCRdb re-called the reads, giving one row per CDR3 protein. The table shows 60,000 to 70,000 distinct CDR3 sequences, with 63% occurring only once. The clonotype originates from a human donor in good health. This chain links TRBV12-3 or TRBV12-4 with TRBJ2-1; 7 bases agree with TRBD1. Sequenced: cultured T cells, either the whole culture or a sorted T cell fraction (not recorded which). Subset denoted: Tr1-enriched cell product generated in vitro against host alloantigens. CDR3 amino acids: CASSFRQGVGNEQFF. CDR3 DNA sequence: TGTGCCAGCAGTTTTCGGCAGGGGGTCGGGAATGAGCAGTTCTTC.